This T cell receptor beta chain was recorded in a study of blood T cell repertoires in COVID-19. Turning to the study itself: COVID-19 samples collected from the United States, Italy and Spain covered acute and convalescent phases. Sources were T cells, B-cell-depleted T cells, or PBMCs; the material itself was cDNA or gDNA.

CDR1 is SNHLY and CDR2 is FYNNEI in the germline V gene. The V gene end was trimmed by 4 bases and the J gene end by 3 bases; junction bases not matched to a gene: 5. This CDR3 comprises 15 residues. How the authors handled the data: For nucleated cells, counts were estimated from reference gene primer amplification. Repertoires were generated with immunoSEQ multiplex PCR, while TCRdb's copy carries only in-frame clones and drops some. The V and J calls and clone size come from that table; D and trimming were worked out from the DNA. The table records approximately 470,000 clones, roughly 88% of them present only once.

V is TRBV2 and J is TRBJ1-5, with 8 positions matching TRBD1. The specimen sequenced was peripheral blood. The TCR was taken from a human donor in a cohort sampled during active COVID-19. The DNA of the CDR3 is TGTGCCAGCAGTGCAATGGACAGGGTCAATCAGCCCCAGCATTTT. It translates to CASSAMDRVNQPQHF.